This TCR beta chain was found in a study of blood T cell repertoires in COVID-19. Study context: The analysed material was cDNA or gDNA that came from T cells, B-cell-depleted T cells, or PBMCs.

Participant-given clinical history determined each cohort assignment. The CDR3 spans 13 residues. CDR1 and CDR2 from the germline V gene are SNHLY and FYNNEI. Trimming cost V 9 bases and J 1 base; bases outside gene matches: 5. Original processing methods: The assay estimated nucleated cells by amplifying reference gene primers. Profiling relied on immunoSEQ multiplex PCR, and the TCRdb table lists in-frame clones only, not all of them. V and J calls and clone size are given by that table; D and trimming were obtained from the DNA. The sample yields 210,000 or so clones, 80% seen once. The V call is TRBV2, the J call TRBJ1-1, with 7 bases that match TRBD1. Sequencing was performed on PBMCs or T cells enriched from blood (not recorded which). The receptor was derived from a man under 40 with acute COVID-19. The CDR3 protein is CASQTGSNTEAFF. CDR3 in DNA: TGTGCCAGTCAGACAGGGTCGAACACTGAAGCTTTCTTT.